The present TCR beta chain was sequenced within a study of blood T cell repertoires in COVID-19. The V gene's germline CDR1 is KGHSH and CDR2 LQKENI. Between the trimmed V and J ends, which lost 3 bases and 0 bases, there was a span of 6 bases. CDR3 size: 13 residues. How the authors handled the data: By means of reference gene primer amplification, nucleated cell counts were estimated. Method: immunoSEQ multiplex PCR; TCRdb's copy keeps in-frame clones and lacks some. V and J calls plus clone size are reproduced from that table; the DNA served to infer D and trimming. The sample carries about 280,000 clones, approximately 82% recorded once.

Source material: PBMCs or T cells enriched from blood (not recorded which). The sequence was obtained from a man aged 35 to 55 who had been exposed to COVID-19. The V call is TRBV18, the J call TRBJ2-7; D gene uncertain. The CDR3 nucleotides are TGTGCCAGCTCACCCCTAAACTCCTACGAGCAGTACTTC. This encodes CASSPLNSYEQYF.